The 32 T cell receptor beta chains below come from one sample, sequenced in a study of shared clonotypes between healthy human individuals. The method was immunoSEQ multiplex PCR; TCRdb's version includes in-frame clones alone and lacks a portion of them. This sample has approximately 1,500,000 clones, with approximately 98% found just once. The sequencing sample was made of naive CD4+ T cells sorted from blood. Subset given: CD45RA+ positively selected. Receptor source: a man between 25 and 39 years old in good health.

The rearrangement uses TRBV14 and TRBJ1-3; D unresolved. Germline V gene sequence: CDR1 SGHDN, CDR2 FVKESK. This CDR3 comprises 15 residues. The V end was cut by 0 bases, the J end by 7 bases, with 13 bases between. The CDR3: CASSQEIFRGNTIYF. Written as DNA, the CDR3 is TGTGCCAGCAGCCAAGAAATATTCCGGGGTAACACCATATATTTT.

The V gene is TRBV25-1, the J gene TRBJ2-7; 13 bases agree with TRBD2. The CDR3 has 16 amino acids. Germline CDR1 MGHDK, CDR2 SYGVNS. V gave up 1 base and J gave up 4 bases; unmatched junction bases: 4. This CDR3 is CASSELTSGRMYEQYF. DNA for the CDR3: TGTGCCAGCAGTGAATTGACTAGCGGGAGGATGTACGAGCAGTACTTC.

The rearrangement joins TRBV5-6 to TRBJ2-7; 10 bases line up with TRBD1. The V gene's germline CDR1 is SGHDT and CDR2 YYEEEE. The trim removed 2 bases at V and 5 bases at J, leaving 7 bases unmatched. This CDR3 is 15 amino acids long. The CDR3 loop is CASSLLGTGDHEQYF. The CDR3 nucleotides are TGTGCCAGCAGCTTATTAGGGACAGGGGATCACGAGCAGTACTTC.

V and J are TRBV28 and TRBJ2-7; D is perhaps TRBD2 (6 bases). This CDR3 is 13 amino acids long. In germline, CDR1 is MDHEN, CDR2 SYDVKM. Trimming removed 5 bases from V and 3 bases from J, with 11 bases in between. CDR3 in DNA: TGTGCCAGCAGTACTGGAGGGAACTACGAGCAGTACTTC. Amino acids: CASSTGGNYEQYF.

The V gene is TRBV6-5, the J gene TRBJ2-7; maybe TRBD1 (5 bases). CDR1 MNHEY and CDR2 SVGAGI come from the germline V gene. Trimming left V 0 bases short and J 2 bases short, with 11 bases between. This CDR3 is 15 amino acids long. The CDR3 DNA reads as TGTGCCAGCAGTTACTCTGCACAGGTAACCTACGAGCAGTACTTC. It encodes CASSYSAQVTYEQYF.

The chain has TRBV5-5 and TRBJ1-1, with D perhaps TRBD1 (5 bases). Looked up from germline, CDR1 is SGHKS and CDR2 is YYEKEE (reference sequence). V gave up 4 bases and J gave up 4 bases, with 17 bases separating them. The CDR3 has 15 amino acids. CDR3 protein: CASSPEGEWFTEAFF. CDR3 DNA sequence: TGTGCCAGCAGCCCCGAAGGGGAGTGGTTCACTGAAGCTTTCTTT.

On this clone itself: The same CDR3 arises from other DNA sequences in this sample as well. The CDR3 DNA sequence: TGTGCCAGCAGCGTCGGGACTAGTTACGAGCAGTACTTC. Its protein is CASSVGTSYEQYF. The chain joins TRBV9 to TRBJ2-7, with 8 bases identical to TRBD2. The CDR3 runs to 13 residues. The J segment lost 4 bases and the V segment lost 2 bases, leaving 2 bases of the junction unmatched. Germline values: CDR1 SGDLS, CDR2 YYNGEE.

V and J are TRBV7-3 and TRBJ1-4; 7 nucleotides match TRBD1. The CDR3 runs to 13 residues. The V segment lost 5 bases and the J segment 8 bases; nucleotides outside the gene matches: 5. Germline assignment: CDR1 SGHTA and CDR2 FQGTGA. The CDR3 sequence is CASSRGQTEKLFF. In nucleotides, the CDR3 is TGTGCCAGCAGCCGGGGACAGACCGAAAAACTGTTTTTT. The full variable domain, in which reference TRBV7-3 and TRBJ1-4 provide the parts outside the CDR3, is GAGVSQTPSNKVTEKGKYVELRCDPISGHTALYWYRQSLGQGPEFLIYFQGTGAADDSGLPNDRFFAVRPEGSVSTLKIQRTERGDSAVYLCASSRGQTEKLFFGSGTQLSVL.

The J gene is TRBJ2-3, the V gene TRBV2; no definite D call. Germline V CDR1 and CDR2: SNHLY, FYNNEI. CDR3 length equals 15 residues. V gave up 3 bases and J gave up 4 bases, with 14 bases separating them. The CDR3 reads CASSDGRPEADTQYF. CDR3 nucleotides: TGTGCCAGCAGTGACGGCAGGCCAGAGGCAGATACGCAGTATTTT.

The V call is TRBV4-1, the J call TRBJ1-3; D is uncertain. CDR1 is MGHRA and CDR2 is YSYEKL in the germline V gene. The CDR3 has 13 amino acids. V lost 0 bases to trimming and J lost 8 bases, with 8 bases between them. CDR3 sequence (DNA): TGCGCCAGCAGCCAAGATCGTCCCCACACCATATATTTT. Translating gives CASSQDRPHTIYF.

The J gene is TRBJ2-7, the V gene TRBV6-1, with 8 bases identical to TRBD2. This CDR3 comprises 12 residues. V was pared by 7 bases and J by 7 bases, with 6 bases of the junction left unmatched. The V gene's germline CDR1 is MNHNS and CDR2 SASEGT. The CDR3: CASTGTRVEQYF. Written as DNA, the CDR3 is TGTGCCAGCACCGGGACTAGAGTTGAGCAGTACTTC.

The chain joins TRBV29-1 to TRBJ2-3, with D tentatively TRBD2 (5 bases). The V end lost 3 bases, the J end lost 2 bases, and 6 bases lay between the germline ends. CDR1 and CDR2 from the germline V gene are SQVTM and ANQGSEA. The CDR3 is made up of 12 amino acids. CDR3: CSVDLATDTQYF. In nucleotides, the CDR3 is TGCAGCGTTGATCTAGCCACAGATACGCAGTATTTT.

Note on this clone: Other nucleotide sequences in the sample specify the same CDR3. This sequence joins TRBV5-4 and TRBJ1-1; 9 positions match TRBD1. Germline-derived CDR1 and CDR2 are SGHNT and YYREEE (reference sequence). The CDR3 spans 14 residues. V was pared by 3 bases and J by 5 bases, with 5 bases of the junction left unmatched. The CDR3 protein is CASSSGQGRTEAFF. In DNA form, the CDR3 reads TGTGCCAGCAGCTCGGGACAGGGTCGGACTGAAGCTTTCTTT.

The chain has TRBV10-3 and TRBJ1-5, with TRBD1 matching over 7 bases. The CDR3 length is 14 residues. The germline CDR1 and CDR2 sequences are ENHRY and SYGVKD. After removal of 2 bases from V and 6 bases from J, the junction contained 4 bases not matched to a gene. This CDR3 reads CAISETGARQPQHF. CDR3 coding DNA: TGTGCCATCAGTGAGACAGGGGCACGTCAGCCCCAGCATTTT.

V is TRBV2 and J is TRBJ2-1, with D uncertain. The V end was cut by 9 bases, the J end by 1 base, with 13 bases between. The CDR3 has 14 residues. Germline V gene data show CDR1 as SNHLY and CDR2 as FYNNEI. This CDR3 is CASTATASYNEQFF. Here the CDR3 DNA reads TGTGCCAGTACAGCTACAGCTTCCTACAATGAGCAGTTCTTC.

The rearrangement uses TRBV9 and TRBJ2-5; D unclear. The germline V gene encodes CDR1 SGDLS and CDR2 YYNGEE. This CDR3 is built from 14 residues. With 2 bases removed from V and 0 bases from J, the gap between germline ends came to 8 bases. CDR3 region: CASSVPGDQETQYF. In nucleotides, the CDR3 is TGTGCCAGCAGCGTCCCTGGGGACCAAGAGACCCAGTACTTC.

The chain has TRBV14 and TRBJ2-1, with 12 bases aligning to TRBD2. This CDR3 spans 16 amino acids. Germline values: CDR1 SGHDN, CDR2 FVKESK. Trimming removed 1 base from V and 12 bases from J; junction bases left unmatched: 10. CDR3 protein: CASSQALAGGARGQFF. CDR3 DNA sequence: TGTGCCAGCAGCCAAGCACTAGCGGGAGGCGCCCGGGGGCAGTTCTTC.

This clone appeared a single time. The J gene is TRBJ1-4, the V gene TRBV30; TRBD1 aligns across 8 bases. This CDR3 comprises 14 residues. Germline V gives CDR1 GTSNPN, CDR2 SVGIG (reference sequence). V was pared by 5 bases and J by 8 bases, with 10 bases of the junction left unmatched. CDR3 bases: TGTGCCTGGGACGGACAGGGTTGGGGCGAAAAACTGTTTTTT. It yields the protein CAWDGQGWGEKLFF. Full variable domain (remainder filled in from reference TRBV30 and TRBJ1-4): SQTIHQWPATLVQPVGSPLSLECTVEGTSNPNLYWYRQAAGRGLQLLFYSVGIGQISSEVPQNLSASRPQDRQFILSSKKLLLSDSGFYLCAWDGQGWGEKLFFGSGTQLSVL.

The chain links TRBV7-9 to TRBJ2-7; 8 nucleotides match TRBD1. The CDR3 sequence is 14 residues long. The germline V gene has CDR1 SEHNR and CDR2 FQNEAQ (reference sequence). V gave up 4 bases and J gave up 7 bases; unmatched junction bases: 9. The CDR3 here is CASSSYQGAWEQYF. DNA of the CDR3: TGTGCCAGCAGCTCCTATCAGGGGGCCTGGGAGCAGTACTTC.

This chain connects TRBV18 to TRBJ2-7, with 7 bases aligning to TRBD2. Germline trimming cut 4 bases from V and 4 bases from J; bases unmatched to any gene: 10. There are 15 residues in the CDR3. The germline gives CDR1 KGHSH, CDR2 LQKENI. The CDR3 DNA follows: TGTGCCAGCTCACTTGGAGGCGGGAGACAGTACGAGCAGTACTTC. Translated, it gives CASSLGGGRQYEQYF.

The V gene is TRBV7-7, the J gene TRBJ2-7, with 10 bases matching TRBD1. The CDR3 runs to 15 residues. J lost 3 bases, V lost 5 bases, and 7 bases had no gene match. CDR1 SSHAT and CDR2 FNYEAQ come from the germline V gene (reference sequence). The CDR3 loop reads CASSPGTGVGYEQYF. In DNA, the CDR3 is TGTGCCAGCAGCCCAGGGACAGGGGTCGGCTACGAGCAGTACTTC.

The rearrangement links TRBV18 to TRBJ1-5, with TRBD1 as a possible D gene (6 bases). CDR3 length: 16 residues. Germline CDR1 KGHSH, CDR2 LQKENI. The V end lost 5 bases, the J end lost 5 bases, and 19 bases lay between the germline ends. This CDR3 is CASSTIHGGGDQPQHF. CDR3 sequence (DNA): TGTGCCAGCTCAACTATCCATGGGGGCGGGGATCAGCCCCAGCATTTT.

The rearrangement uses TRBV5-5 and TRBJ2-7; D is perhaps TRBD2 (5 bases). This CDR3 contains 11 residues. Per the germline V gene, CDR1 is SGHKS and CDR2 is YYEKEE (reference sequence). V lost 0 bases to trimming and J lost 9 bases, with 7 bases between them. For the CDR3, the DNA is TGTGCCAGCAGCTTGGGGGAGCGGCAGTACTTC. It translates to CASSLGERQYF. Filled out from reference TRBV5-5 and TRBJ2-7, the complete variable domain reads DAGVTQSPTHLIKTRGQQVTLRCSPISGHKSVSWYQQVLGQGPQFIFQYYEKEERGRGNFPDRFSARQFPNYSSELNVNALLLGDSALYLCASSLGERQYFGPGTRLTVT.

The chain couples TRBV5-1 to TRBJ1-1; TRBD1 might be the D (6 bases). Germline CDR1 SGHRS, CDR2 YFSETQ. Trimming pared 3 bases from V and 0 bases from J, leaving 15 bases between. CDR3 length: 16 residues. The CDR3, as DNA: TGCGCCAGCAGCTCCGGTAGGGACATCGTGAACACTGAAGCTTTCTTT. This sequence encodes CASSSGRDIVNTEAFF.

The chain combines TRBV5-5 with TRBJ1-5; D is undetermined. Trimming took off 3 bases at V and 11 bases at J, with 21 bases between the two ends. Germline assignment: CDR1 SGHKS and CDR2 YYEKEE (reference sequence). The CDR3 is made up of 15 amino acids. The CDR3 region is CASSYMPETDSSQHF. Here the CDR3 DNA reads TGTGCCAGCAGCTACATGCCTGAGACGGACTCGTCCCAGCATTTT.

This chain joins TRBV6-1 and TRBJ2-7; TRBD2 agrees at 12 bases. From germline, CDR1 is MNHNS and CDR2 SASEGT. J was trimmed by 2 bases and V by 1 base; bases with no gene match: 0. This CDR3 is 15 amino acids long. In nucleotides, the CDR3 is TGTGCCAGCAGTGAAGGACTAGCGGGAGCCTACGAGCAGTACTTC. This codes for CASSEGLAGAYEQYF.

The chain combines TRBV10-2 with TRBJ2-2; D not resolved. This CDR3 is built from 10 residues. The germline CDR1 and CDR2 sequences are WSHSY and SAAADI. V lost 2 bases and J lost 9, with 1 base in between. The CDR3 sequence is CASSERELFF. The CDR3 DNA reads TGCGCCAGCAGTGAGCGGGAGCTGTTTTTT.

The gene calls are TRBV29-1 and TRBJ2-7; perhaps TRBD2 as D (5 bases). Deletions cut 6 bases from V and 1 base from J, with 10 bases between. This CDR3 has 12 residues. CDR1 and CDR2 from the germline V gene are SQVTM and ANQGSEA. In DNA form, the CDR3 reads TGCAGCGTGGTCAGCGGTTCCTACGAGCAGTACTTC. Translating gives CSVVSGSYEQYF.

This clone was recorded once. The chain carries TRBV6-5 and TRBJ1-1; D is unclear. This CDR3 region has 14 residues. Trimming left V 4 bases short and J 0 bases short, with 9 bases between. The germline V gene has CDR1 MNHEY and CDR2 SVGAGI. The CDR3 nucleotides read TGTGCCAGCAGTTCGAGGGCCCTGAACACTGAAGCTTTCTTT. Translating gives CASSSRALNTEAFF.

The V and J genes are TRBV7-6 and TRBJ2-2, with 9 bases that match TRBD1. The V segment lost 3 bases and the J segment 5 bases; nucleotides outside the gene matches: 4. CDR1 is SGHVS, CDR2 FNYEAQ, per germline. This CDR3 comprises 15 residues. The CDR3 nucleotides are TGTGCCAGCAGCTTTGGGGACAGGGAGACCGGGGAGCTGTTTTTT. It yields the protein CASSFGDRETGELFF.

The chain combines TRBV15 with TRBJ2-7; D unresolved. The CDR3 runs 13 residues. From germline, CDR1 is LNHNV and CDR2 YYDKDF (reference sequence). V gave up 1 base and J gave up 2 bases, with 6 bases separating them. CDR3: CATSRGRTYEQYF. The CDR3 nucleotides are TGTGCCACCAGCAGAGGCAGAACCTACGAGCAGTACTTC. Together with reference TRBV15 and TRBJ2-7, the CDR3 gives the full variable domain: DAMVIQNPRYQVTQFGKPVTLSCSQTLNHNVMYWYQQKSSQAPKLLFHYYDKDFNNEADTPDNFQSRRPNTSFCFLDIRSPGLGDTAMYLCATSRGRTYEQYFGPGTRLTVT.

This chain uses TRBV19 with TRBJ1-2; D is undetermined. The CDR3 is made up of 11 amino acids. The V gene's germline CDR1 is LNHDA and CDR2 SQIVND (reference sequence). Trimming removed 3 bases from V and 4 bases from J, with 3 bases in between. CDR3 sequence reads: CASSMAYGYTF. The CDR3 coding sequence is TGTGCCAGTAGTATGGCCTATGGCTACACCTTC.